The source of this T cell receptor (beta chain) is a study of OX40 agonist ivuxolimab in advanced cancers. Looking at the study overall: With a range of roughly 20 to 85, age averaged about 58 years, and about 82% were male.

The CDR3 length is 15 residues. With V trimmed by 5 bases and J by 3 bases, 5 bases remained unmatched. Germline CDR1 and CDR2: LNHDA and SQIVND (reference sequence). In the case of this clone: Its matching antigen is unknown.

TCRdb's copy holds only in-frame clones and misses some; the assay was immunoSEQ multiplex PCR. The sample has roughly 40,000 clones, approximately 86% seen once. Study-level findings and limits: On average, CD8+ T cells showed a greater number of expanded clones than CD4+. Clonal expansion by week 6 occurred in CD4+ and CD8+ blood T cells (at 0.1 to 3.0 mg/kg).

Specimen: CD4+ or CD8+ T cells sorted from blood, collected in a trial of the OX40 agonist ivuxolimab. The rearrangement uses TRBV19 and TRBJ1-2, with 11 positions matching TRBD1. This TCR was recovered from an adult with an advanced solid tumor such as melanoma, head and neck, liver or kidney cancer. The DNA of the CDR3 is TGTGCCAGTAGTGCAGGGACAGGGGGATACTATGGCTACACCTTC. Translated, it gives CASSAGTGGYYGYTF.